These 4 T cell receptor beta chains were all obtained from the same sample, sequenced in a study of T cells after yellow fever vaccination. TCRdb independently ran MiXCR on the 5' RACE reads; one entry per CDR3 protein. This table holds over 110,000 distinct CDR3 sequences, around 7.7% found once. This material consisted of CD4+ T cells sorted from PBMCs, taken 5 days after the yellow fever booster vaccination. The receptors originated from a man under 40 who received the YFV17D yellow fever vaccine.

This clonotype was seen at least ten times. The chain uses TRBV15 and TRBJ2-1; D assignment may be TRBD1 or TRBD2 (6 bases each). The CDR3 is 17 residues long. Germline V gene sequence: CDR1 LNHNV, CDR2 YYDKDF (reference sequence). Trimming removed 0 bases at V and 6 bases at J, with 18 bases between. DNA of the CDR3: TGTGCCACCAGCAGAGATCCCCCGGGGGCTTTCTCCAATGAGCAGTTCTTC. It yields the protein CATSRDPPGAFSNEQFF.

The table lists this clonotype with many counts. The chain carries TRBV5-1 and TRBJ2-7; 10 nucleotides match TRBD2. The V gene's germline CDR1 is SGHRS and CDR2 YFSETQ. V lost 4 bases and J lost 3; bases outside the gene matches: 10. The CDR3 is 16 residues long. DNA for the CDR3: TGCGCCAGCAGCCCCCAGGTAGCGGGAGGACGCTACGAGCAGTACTTC. Translating gives CASSPQVAGGRYEQYF.

Many counts were recorded for this clonotype. The chain uses TRBV15 and TRBJ2-1, with D maybe TRBD2 (5 bases). This CDR3 spans 17 amino acids. Germline CDR1 is LNHNV and CDR2 is YYDKDF (reference sequence). Trimming stripped 6 bases from V and 0 bases from J, with 18 bases between. The DNA of the CDR3 is TGTGCCACCAGTCTTGGAGCGGCCTCAAGCTCCTACAATGAGCAGTTCTTC. It codes for CATSLGAASSSYNEQFF.

This clonotype was detected many times. The chain employs TRBV29-1 and TRBJ2-1; weak D call: TRBD2 (5 bases). Germline assignment: CDR1 SQVTM and CDR2 ANQGSEA. This CDR3 is 14 amino acids long. V gave up 7 bases and J gave up 0 bases, with 13 bases separating them. CDR3 in amino acids: CSGRTGSSYNEQFF. The CDR3 bases are TGCAGCGGCCGGACGGGGAGCTCCTACAATGAGCAGTTCTTC.